The source of this TCR beta chain is a study of T cell responses to AZD1222 COVID-19 vaccine. This clone was recorded a few times. Germline lookup yields CDR1 MNHEY and CDR2 SVGEGT. The junction had 4 bases not matched to a gene; V was cut back by 0 bases and J by 3 bases. This CDR3 has 15 residues. TCRdb's table, derived via immunoSEQ multiplex PCR, lists solely in-frame clones and lacks some. Among more than 85,000 clones, 88% were seen once, and the ten largest hold around a sixth. The sequencing used peripheral blood, collected on day 0 of AZD1222 vaccination. The chain has TRBV6-2 or TRBV6-3 and TRBJ1-1, with 7 bases that match TRBD1. This TCR derives from an adult in good health. CDR3 sequence: CASSYSGRGDTEAFF. The CDR3 nucleotides read TGTGCCAGCAGTTACTCGGGCAGGGGGGACACTGAAGCTTTCTTT.